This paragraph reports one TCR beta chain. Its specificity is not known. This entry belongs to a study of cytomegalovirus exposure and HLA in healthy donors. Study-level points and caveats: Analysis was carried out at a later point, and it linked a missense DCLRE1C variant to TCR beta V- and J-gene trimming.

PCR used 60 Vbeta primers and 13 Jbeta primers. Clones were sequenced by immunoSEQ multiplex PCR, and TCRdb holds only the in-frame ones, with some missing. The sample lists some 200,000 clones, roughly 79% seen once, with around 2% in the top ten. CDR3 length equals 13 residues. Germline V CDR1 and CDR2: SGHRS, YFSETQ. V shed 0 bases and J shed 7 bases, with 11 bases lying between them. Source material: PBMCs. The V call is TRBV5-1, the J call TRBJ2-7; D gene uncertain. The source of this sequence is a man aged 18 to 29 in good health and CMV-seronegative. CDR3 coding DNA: TGCGCCAGCAGCTTGGGTTACAGTGCGGAGCAGTACTTC. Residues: CASSLGYSAEQYF.